This T cell receptor (beta chain) was sequenced for a study of shared clonotypes between healthy human individuals. Study-wide results and caveats: In having few donors, the study represented limited genetic and exposure-history diversity.

Regarding this clone: No antigen is known for it.

Per the germline V gene, CDR1 is SGHRS and CDR2 is YFSETQ. With 0 bases removed from V and 7 bases from J, the gap between germline ends came to 14 bases. This CDR3 has 14 amino acids. Profiling relied on immunoSEQ multiplex PCR, and the TCRdb table lists in-frame clones only, not all of them. The repertoire holds 950,000 to 1,300,000 clones, with 60% to 80% as singletons. This clonotype was sampled from a man aged 18 to 29 in good health. Sequencing input: memory CD4+ T cells sorted from blood. Regarding subset: CD45RA-negative fraction. The chain recombines TRBV5-1 with TRBJ2-7; a possible D gene is TRBD2 (6 bases). Here the CDR3 DNA reads TGCGCCAGCAGCTTGGGGGACCTGGCGGGAGAGCAGTACTTC. It encodes CASSLGDLAGEQYF.